This T cell receptor beta chain emerged from a study of OX40 agonist ivuxolimab in advanced cancers. The junction had 8 bases not matched to a gene; V was cut back by 6 bases and J by 3 bases. Germline lookup yields CDR1 LNHDA and CDR2 SQIVND (reference sequence). This CDR3 region has 15 residues. Clones were sequenced by immunoSEQ multiplex PCR, and TCRdb holds only the in-frame ones, with some missing. The data contain some 83,000 clones, 65% to 85% of them singletons. The specimen was CD4+ or CD8+ T cells sorted from blood, collected in a trial of the OX40 agonist ivuxolimab. This TCR was recovered from an adult with an advanced solid tumor such as melanoma, head and neck, liver or kidney cancer. The chain has TRBV19 and TRBJ2-7; 10 nucleotides agree with TRBD1. CDR3 nucleotides: TGTGCCAGTAGAGCCGACAGGGGGCCTCTCTACGAGCAGTACTTC. This codes for CASRADRGPLYEQYF.